This passage covers 10 T cell receptor beta chains from one sample sequenced in a study of T-cell reconstitution after alpha-beta-depleted transplantation in children. Preparation of the TCRbeta library used unique molecular identifiers. TCRdb processed the PCR reads anew with MiXCR; each CDR3 protein has one entry. The data show around 670,000 distinct CDR3 sequences, with around 13% seen just once and approximately 0.8% held by the top ten. This specimen was PBMCs, taken before TCRalphabeta/CD19-depleted stem cell transplant. These receptors all stem from a girl under 10 years old with congenital amegakaryocytic thrombocytopenia, due to receive a stem cell transplant.

In its sample, this clonotype was seen a few times. The V and J genes are TRBV21-1 and TRBJ1-2. TRBV21-1 is reported as a pseudogene. CDR3 length equals 16 residues. In DNA, the CDR3 is TGTGCCAGCAGCAAGAGATCCGCATCGGCTAACTATGGCTACACCTTC. Its translation is CASSKRSASANYGYTF.

The chain employs TRBV6-5 and TRBJ2-1, with D possibly being TRBD2 (6 bases). Germline CDR1 is MNHEY and CDR2 is SVGAGI. The ends were cut back, 2 bases at V and 5 bases at J, with 13 bases in the middle. The CDR3 has 15 amino acids. CDR3: CASSYVLGGNNEQFF. CDR3 bases: TGTGCCAGCAGTTACGTCCTCGGCGGGAACAATGAGCAGTTCTTC.

The chain combines TRBV28 with TRBJ2-3; TRBD2 aligns across 11 bases. Germline trimming cut 2 bases from V and 5 bases from J; bases unmatched to any gene: 3. CDR1 is MDHEN, CDR2 SYDVKM, per germline. This CDR3 is 15 amino acids long. The CDR3 DNA is TGTGCCAGCAGTTTAACTAGCGGGAGTATAGATACGCAGTATTTT. Residues: CASSLTSGSIDTQYF.

This clonotype was seen more than once but under ten times. The rearrangement joins TRBV27 to TRBJ1-1; D gene ambiguous. The V gene lost 0 bases and the J gene lost 4 bases, with 9 bases spanning the gap. Germline V gene data show CDR1 as MNHEY and CDR2 as SMNVEV (reference sequence). The CDR3 is made up of 14 amino acids. CDR3 in DNA: TGTGCCAGCAGTTTATCAGGGTTTGGCACTGAAGCTTTCTTT. This translates into CASSLSGFGTEAFF.

The chain recombines TRBV9 with TRBJ2-1, with a tentative D call TRBD1 (5 bases). V was shortened by 1 base and J by 3 bases, with 20 bases between the two germline ends. There are 18 residues in the CDR3. CDR1 and CDR2 from the germline V gene are SGDLS and YYNGEE. The CDR3 DNA follows: TGTGCCAGCAGCGTACAAAGCCGATTTCCAGGGCGCTACAATGAGCAGTTCTTC. Protein product: CASSVQSRFPGRYNEQFF. The full variable domain, in which reference TRBV9 and TRBJ2-1 provide the parts outside the CDR3, is DSGVTQTPKHLITATGQRVTLRCSPRSGDLSVYWYQQSLDQGLQFLIQYYNGEERAKGNILERFSAQQFPDLHSELNLSSLELGDSALYFCASSVQSRFPGRYNEQFFGPGTRLTVL.

This clonotype came up a few times. The rearrangement links TRBV14 to TRBJ2-5; 7 bases line up with TRBD1. Germline values: CDR1 SGHDN, CDR2 FVKESK. The CDR3 has 13 residues. Trimming at V came to 5 bases and at J to 2 bases, leaving 2 bases not matched to a gene. For the CDR3, the DNA is TGTGCCAGCAGCTGGGACAGACAAGAGACCCAGTACTTC. Its translation: CASSWDRQETQYF.

This clonotype was seen many times. This rearrangement joins TRBV20-1 to TRBJ2-1; TRBD1 matches at 7 bases. The ends lost 0 bases at V and 0 bases at J; junction bases unmatched: 2. This CDR3 comprises 15 residues. Germline CDR1 DFQATT, CDR2 SNEGSKA (reference sequence). CDR3: CSARDRQGSYNEQFF. The CDR3 region has the DNA TGCAGTGCTAGAGATCGACAGGGCTCCTACAATGAGCAGTTCTTC.

V and J are TRBV6-6 and TRBJ1-5, with 7 bases identical to TRBD1. CDR3 length: 13 amino acids. J lost 6 bases, V lost 5 bases, and 4 bases had no gene match. The germline V gene encodes CDR1 MNHNY and CDR2 SVGAGI (reference sequence). CDR3 region: CASSDRVGQPQHF. The CDR3, as DNA: TGTGCCAGCAGTGACAGGGTGGGTCAGCCCCAGCATTTT.

This chain connects TRBV12-3 or TRBV12-4 to TRBJ2-3; TRBD1 agrees at 9 bases. V lost 6 bases and J lost 4; bases outside the gene matches: 11. The CDR3 has 16 amino acids. The CDR3 region is CASSGGQGGRADTQYF. CDR3 sequence (DNA): TGTGCCAGCAGCGGGGGACAGGGCGGAAGGGCAGATACGCAGTATTTT.

The chain is built from TRBV20-1 and TRBJ2-1; D may be TRBD2 (6 bases). Germline V gene sequence: CDR1 DFQATT, CDR2 SNEGSKA (reference sequence). The CDR3 consists of 17 residues. V lost 5 bases to trimming and J lost 0 bases, with 20 bases between them. The chain's CDR3 is CSAARPLSGSSYNEQFF. Written as DNA, the CDR3 is TGCAGTGCTGCCCGCCCTCTAAGCGGGTCCTCCTACAATGAGCAGTTCTTC.